This T cell receptor (beta chain) was observed in a study of Tregs in tolerant kidney transplant recipients. Whole-study results and caveats: Nucleotide sequences could not be compared across some patients' samples due to primer changes. Biological reproducibility was not directly addressed, but technical replication error appeared minimal. In tolerant patients, donor-specific Tregs outgrew total Tregs, suggesting antigen-driven expansion.

Mixed chimerism was transient after nonmyeloablative marrow transplants from related graft donors. CD4+CD25+CD127- Tregs, CD4+CD25- non-Tregs, CD4 and CD8 cells were sorted. With regard to this clone: Its antigen is still unknown.

With V trimmed by 10 bases and J by 2 bases, 9 bases remained unmatched. This CDR3 has 15 residues. The germline V gene has CDR1 MNHNS and CDR2 SASEGT. Sequencing was performed with immunoSEQ multiplex PCR; in TCRdb, only in-frame clones are kept and a portion is missing. The sample has tens of thousands of clones; over 85% are singletons. The sequence came from a human patient who received a combined kidney and bone marrow transplant. Some T cells may possibly be graft donor cells. V usage is TRBV6-1 and J usage is TRBJ2-5; 11 bases line up with TRBD2. This specimen was CD4+ T cells from blood (PBMCs), taken 12 months after the transplant. The CDR3 reads CATSLLAGGQETQYF. The DNA of the CDR3 is TGTGCCACCTCCCTCCTAGCGGGGGGACAAGAGACCCAGTACTTC.